This paragraph reports one T cell receptor (beta chain). Other DNA sequences in the same sample also yield this CDR3. The CDR3 extends over 15 amino acids. The ends were cut back, 1 base at V and 0 bases at J, with 4 bases in the middle. The germline CDR1 and CDR2 sequences are LNHDA and SQIVND (reference sequence). Produced via immunoSEQ multiplex PCR; TCRdb's table is partial and in-frame only. The data hold hundreds of thousands of clones, with 92% observed a single time. This record belongs to a study of shared clonotypes between healthy human individuals. Naive CD8 cells lacked CD45RO, underwent positive selection for CCR7 and left out terminally differentiated effector memory CD45RA+ cells. The donors, healthy adults who were HIV-negative, had experienced no recent acute infections or vaccinations. Those who donated, Caucasian adults without exception, all lived in Nashville, Tennessee.

Sequenced material: naive CD8+ T cells sorted from blood. This TCR was recovered from a man aged 25 to 45 in good health. The chain links TRBV19 to TRBJ2-6; D is unclear. The CDR3 region is CASSIVPSGANVLTF. CDR3 in DNA: TGTGCCAGTAGTATAGTCCCCTCTGGGGCCAACGTCCTGACTTTC.